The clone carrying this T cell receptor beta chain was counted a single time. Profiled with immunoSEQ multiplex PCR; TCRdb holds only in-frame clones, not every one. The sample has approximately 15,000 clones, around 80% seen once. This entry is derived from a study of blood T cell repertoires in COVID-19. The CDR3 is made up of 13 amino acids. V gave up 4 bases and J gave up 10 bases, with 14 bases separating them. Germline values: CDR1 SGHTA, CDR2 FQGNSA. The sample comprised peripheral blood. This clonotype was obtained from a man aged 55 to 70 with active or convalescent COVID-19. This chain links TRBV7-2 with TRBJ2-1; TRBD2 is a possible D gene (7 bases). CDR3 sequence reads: CASSWKQGGEQFF. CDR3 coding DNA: TGTGCCAGCAGCTGGAAACAGGGAGGGGAGCAGTTCTTC.